The present T cell receptor beta chain was sequenced within a study of cytomegalovirus exposure and HLA in healthy donors (dated by TCRdb to about 2017). Study-level background: In an earlier analysis of 450 to 750 of the donors, around 290 Gb of sequence data and 117 million unique TCR beta sequences from about 190 million T cells were reported. Typing coverage varied by locus: roughly 629-630 donors for A, B, C, DRB1 and DQB1; approximately 500 for DQA1; 606 for DPA1; roughly 470 for DPB1. To predict cytomegalovirus infection status, the study brought together high-throughput TCR immunosequencing, statistical association of individual TCRs with disease status, and machine learning. Every repertoire in the discovery cohort had been generated on one and the same sequencing platform. Both class I and class II loci were covered by HLA typing, at four-digit resolution. The study was designed to test whether signatures of past pathogen exposure could be identified by cataloging public T cell receptors. A later genetic analysis took genome-wide SNP genotypes for about 55% of the 666 donors and used that subset as a discovery cohort. Among roughly 370 genotyped donors of the cohort, an average of about 240,000 unique TCR beta nucleotide sequences were sequenced per donor, about a sixth of them non-productive. To decide whether each TCR beta V gene segment behaved as functional or pseudogenic, an earlier analysis of over 500 of the donors relied on high-throughput TCR beta sequencing. A later analysis re-examined previously published TCR beta repertoires from 500 to 700 donors and added high-resolution HLA genotyping to investigate patterns of TCR occurrence. Of the approximately 400 genotyped donors, approximately 80% were placed in the genetic ancestry cluster associated with self-reported Caucasian donors. In addition to the first cohort of hundreds of subjects, a separate validation cohort of approximately 130 different subjects was used. Roughly 290 gigabases of sequencing data and around 85 million unique TCR sequences made up an early release that covered several hundred HLA-typed donors. Alongside the repertoire data, information on donor age, sex, ethnicity and CMV serostatus was compiled. The study used immunosequencing to profile the T cell repertoires of approximately 650 subjects and linked those repertoires to cytomegalovirus serostatus. Because of strong linkage in the cohort, five DR-DQ haplotypes were treated as single units for association and clustering. The later analysis used no new phenotypic data to find candidate immune exposures, relying instead on TCR beta sequences and their occurrence across donors.

The library was obtained by the immunoSEQ multiplex PCR assay. The multiplex PCR relied on a mix of 60 forward primers for TCR Vbeta segments and 13 reverse primers for TCR Jbeta segments. The CDR3 region of rearranged TCR beta genes was amplified from genomic DNA by a multiplex PCR assay. Amplified TCR beta libraries were sequenced as 87-base-pair reads on the Illumina HiSeq System. From the authors' description of their analysis: In a later analysis, 70 million to 95 million unique TCR beta chains were counted across the roughly 700 repertoires, and approximately 11 million of these chains were shared by at least two donors. To remove PCR and sequencing errors, raw reads were error-corrected and collapsed into unique sequences using a nearest-neighbor algorithm that merged closely related sequences. CDR3 sequences were aligned to IMGT reference sequences to assign V, D and J gene segments. For a sequence to be retained, a match of at least six nucleotides was required to both a V gene segment and a J gene segment. A rearrangement was called productive if the CDR3 had no stop codons and remained in frame with V and J, and every other rearrangement was called non-productive. CDR3 was defined by IMGT convention, running from the second conserved V-encoded cysteine to the conserved J-encoded phenylalanine. The earlier analysis of about 610 of the donors excluded sequences that lacked an unambiguous match to a single V gene segment. In an earlier analysis of a few hundred of the donors, a V segment was called functional when productive rearrangements were above 56.7%, and segregating when the standard deviation between donors exceeded 5%. A statistical classification framework was built to diagnose cytomegalovirus status from the catalog of TCR beta chain sequences. A later analysis assigned V and J genes by comparing TCR nucleotide sequences with IMGT/GENE-DB human TR gene sequences. The TCRdist pipeline was used in a later analysis to assign CDR3 sequences and most-parsimonious VDJ recombination scenarios. In a later analysis, every TCR beta chain was defined by the combination of its CDR3 amino acid sequence and its V-gene family, and reads without a unique V-gene family were dropped. To address suspected cross-contamination and a sequencing artifact, a later analysis removed approximately 600 highly shared, low-generation-probability nucleotide sequences. In a later analysis, a clonal expansion index was calculated for each public chain from normalized within-repertoire ranks of inferred template counts. A later analysis computed generation probabilities with a VDJ recombination model fitted to out-of-frame rearrangements, and checked the results against IGoR. In a later analysis, TCR-TCR, TCR-HLA and TCR-CMV co-occurrence was scored with hypergeometric tests, and a repertoire-size bias correction was applied to TCR pairs. False discovery rates were estimated in a later analysis by permuting HLA or CMV assignments 20 times. In a later analysis, co-occurring TCRs were grouped using DBSCAN, and TCRdist sequence similarity was added for clustering within HLA-allele-positive subsets. Repertoires with fewer than 30,000 or more than 120,000 public chains were left out of co-occurrence clustering, as were about five repertoires with anomalous nucleotide sharing. Entries here come from immuneACCESS through TCRdb and include only in-frame sequences with V and J called. Some clones fail to appear in such tables; in the studies checked, an unresolved V gene covers under half of the shortfall, and the cause of the remainder is unknown. That table supplies the V and J calls and clone size; D and trimming were determined from the DNA. The sample data list 95,000 to 150,000 clones, and less than 20% of these were observed just once. 1.9% of the sample rests with the top ten.

Study-wide findings and limitations: The presence/absence analyses assumed that sequencing depth was roughly uniform across donors, and that assumption may not be true. Specific HLA alleles were associated with about 17,000 TCR beta sequences at a false discovery rate of 0.05 in a later analysis. Because some donors lacked HLA typing at each locus, the association tests relied only on the typed subset. In a later analysis, HLA-associated TCR beta chains showed more clonal expansion and lower generation probabilities than non-associated chains that were equally common. It was suggested by the authors that the approach could potentially be generalized to other disease states and immunological phenotypes. Correlated functional status among segregating V segments might be attributable to linkage disequilibrium, but an unknown experimental factor could not be ruled out. Roughly 17 rarely observed V segments, including chromosome 9 orphons, were excluded from the earlier analysis of approximately 500 of the donors because counts were too low. A later analysis found that most CMV-associated TCR beta chains appeared HLA-restricted, with HLA associations seemingly driven largely by CMV exposure. A later genetic analysis reported fewer N-insertions in productive TCRs among donors in an Asian-associated ancestry cluster than the roughly 700-donor mean. In a later analysis, the rate of TCR association differed among HLA loci, with DRB1 alleles having the most associated TCRs and HLA-C alleles having the fewest. The sequencing pipeline was judged likely to have produced a cluster of highly shared sequence variants as a technical artifact. In vitro tests confirmed that three of the cytomegalovirus-associated TCR beta chains recognize cytomegalovirus antigens. Strong co-occurrence of HLA alleles, especially DR and DQ, made assigning TCR associations to individual alleles difficult. In a later genetic analysis, a missense DCLRE1C variant was associated with V-gene and J-gene trimming of TCR beta chains, and the association was replicated in an independent cohort. According to a later analysis, parvovirus B19, influenza, CMV and Epstein-Barr virus appeared linked to several top co-occurrence clusters. In both the original and validation cohorts, the classifier was reported to diagnose cytomegalovirus status with high specificity and sensitivity. A further reported finding was that TCR beta sequences accurately predicted the HLA-A and HLA-B alleles for most subjects in the first cohort. The only immune exposure information available for the cohort was CMV serostatus. Some IMGT-functional V segments, including TRBV6-2 and TRBV6-3, could not be told apart with the 87-base-pair reads, so those segments were excluded. Broadly in line with IMGT annotations, most TCR beta V segments showed up in productive rearrangements about 87% or about 30% of the time in an earlier analysis of several hundred of the donors. Across donors, most TCR sequences were observed very rarely, whereas some public TCRs were present in many individuals. The study gave a list of under 200 TCR beta chains associated with cytomegalovirus. Only TCR beta chains were sequenced in this cohort, and the absence of alpha or paired-chain data limited detectable features.

The cohort comprised under 700 healthy bone marrow donors. All cohort members were sampled while nominally healthy, although unrecorded immune exposures were likely present. The donor was CMV seronegative and was included in the group of a few hundred seronegative cohort members. A peripheral blood sample was provided by each donor, and peripheral blood mononuclear cells were used for TCR beta sequencing. Genomic DNA extraction from the blood cell samples was performed with the Qiagen DNeasy Blood Extraction Kit. The CDR1 and CDR2 encoded by the germline V gene (reference sequence) are MNHEY and SMNVEV. Measured from the cysteine to the phenylalanine, the CDR3 is 16 residues long. Just the 48-base CDR3 DNA is kept, in frame starting at base 1. V is pared back by 2 bases and J by 8 bases, with 16 bases lying between the germline termini. The table lists this clone with a few counts. The target of this receptor is not known. Qualities for individual bases were not recorded, and no much larger clone is one base off.

The clonotype comes from a woman aged 18-29 years in good health and CMV-seronegative. The chain couples TRBV27 to TRBJ1-6; possibly the D gene is TRBD1, per 5 matching bases. Sequencing was performed on PBMCs. The DNA reads as follows: TGTGCCAGCAGTTTAGTTCCGGGGGTGGGATATTCACCCCTCCACTTT. This translates into CASSLVPGVGYSPLHF.